The entry that follows covers one TCR beta chain sequence. The study enrolled patients aged 18 to 65 with newly diagnosed hyperthyroidism of under 2 months' duration. Diagnoses were made from clinical symptoms, serum measures (thyroxine and TRAb), thyroid ultrasound and orbital computed tomography. The CDR3 is 14 residues long. The germline V gene encodes CDR1 MGHDK and CDR2 SYGVNS. V was clipped by 6 bases and J by 1 base, with 12 bases between them. This record belongs to a study of T cells in Graves' hyperthyroidism and ophthalmopathy. What was amplified from RNA transcripts were TCR beta CDR3 regions. In the first-round RT-PCR of the TCR CDR3, the HTBI primer set was used. TCRdb re-derived calls from the multiplex PCR reads in MiXCR, one entry per CDR3 protein. The repertoire holds 560,000 or so distinct CDR3 sequences, about 45% seen once, with about 7.9% in the top ten.

J is TRBJ1-1 and V is TRBV25-1; a weak D match, TRBD1 (5 bases). Specimen: peripheral blood or thyroid tissue (not recorded which). The receptor was derived from a woman aged 18-29 years with Graves' hyperthyroidism. The CDR3 spells CASSSGLKNTEAFF. The CDR3 bases are TGTGCCAGCAGCTCGGGACTCAAGAACACTGAAGCTTTCTTT.